A selection of T cell receptor beta chains follows, all from one sample in a study of shared clonotypes between healthy human individuals. Assay used: immunoSEQ multiplex PCR; TCRdb lists only in-frame clones, some missing. The sample shows about 470,000 clones, 70% to 80% of them seen only once. Sequencing used PBMCs. These TCRs come from a woman aged 40 to 50 in good health. Some clones in this sample may be carry-over from other donors' samples. CDR3s include the opening cysteine and the closing phenylalanine or tryptophan. The order of the fields is J gene, D gene, clone size, V gene, CDR3 DNA, CDR3 protein. A D gene is named only where the DNA matches it firmly. Not every row has a clone size; where given, it reads once, few, many or a size class.

j_gene: TRBJ2-3
d_gene: .
abundance: few
v_gene: TRBV28
CDR3nt: TGTGCCAGCAGCCTACTGCTGGATACAGATACGCAGTATTTT
CDR3aa: CASSLLLDTDTQYF

j_gene: TRBJ1-5
d_gene: .
abundance: few
v_gene: TRBV2
CDR3nt: TGTGCCAGCAGCCCCCTAAATCAGCCCCAGCATTTT
CDR3aa: CASSPLNQPQHF

j_gene: TRBJ2-7
d_gene: TRBD2
abundance: .
v_gene: TRBV28
CDR3nt: TGTGCCTCGGGGACCGGGACTAGGGGCTCCTACGAGCAGTACTTC
CDR3aa: CASGTGTRGSYEQYF

j_gene: TRBJ1-3
d_gene: TRBD1
abundance: .
v_gene: TRBV18
CDR3nt: TGTGCCAGCTCACCTAACAGGGGTTTTACTGGAAACACCATATATTTT
CDR3aa: CASSPNRGFTGNTIYF

j_gene: TRBJ2-1
d_gene: .
abundance: .
v_gene: TRBV10-3
CDR3nt: TGTGCCACCACGGACGCGGCCGGGGATGAGCAGTTCTTC
CDR3aa: CATTDAAGDEQFF

j_gene: TRBJ1-2
d_gene: TRBD1
abundance: few
v_gene: TRBV7-2
CDR3nt: TGTGCCAGCAGCCCCACCGGGCAGGGGGATGGCTACACCTTC
CDR3aa: CASSPTGQGDGYTF

j_gene: TRBJ2-7
d_gene: .
abundance: .
v_gene: TRBV19
CDR3nt: TGTGCCAGTAGTGCCACCTTGAGGGGCTTTTTGCCCGACTCCTACGAGCAGTACTTC
CDR3aa: CASSATLRGFLPDSYEQYF

j_gene: TRBJ2-1
d_gene: .
abundance: .
v_gene: TRBV5-1
CDR3nt: TGCGCCAGCAGCCCCCAGGGCGTCTCATACAATGAGCAGTTCTTC
CDR3aa: CASSPQGVSYNEQFF

j_gene: TRBJ2-2
d_gene: TRBD1
abundance: .
v_gene: TRBV10-2
CDR3nt: TGCGCCAGCAGTCCCCGGGACACAGGGGGCGGGGAGCTGTTTTTT
CDR3aa: CASSPRDTGGGELFF

j_gene: TRBJ2-7
d_gene: .
abundance: .
v_gene: TRBV29-1
CDR3nt: TGCAGCGTTGGAGCGGCGGGGGAGCAGTACTTC
CDR3aa: CSVGAAGEQYF

j_gene: TRBJ2-5
d_gene: .
abundance: .
v_gene: TRBV9
CDR3nt: TGTGCCAGCAGCGTAGGACTAATCCAAGAGACCCAGTACTTC
CDR3aa: CASSVGLIQETQYF

j_gene: TRBJ2-7
d_gene: .
abundance: few
v_gene: TRBV29-1
CDR3nt: TGCAGCGTCCGGGACGGAACCTACGAGCAGTACTTC
CDR3aa: CSVRDGTYEQYF

j_gene: TRBJ1-3
d_gene: .
abundance: .
v_gene: TRBV5-1
CDR3nt: TGCGCCAGCAGCTTGGAATTCAGTACTGGAAACACCATATATTTT
CDR3aa: CASSLEFSTGNTIYF

j_gene: TRBJ2-7
d_gene: .
abundance: .
v_gene: TRBV18
CDR3nt: TGTGCCAGCTCACTCGAGGGTTTAAGCGAGCAGTACTTC
CDR3aa: CASSLEGLSEQYF

j_gene: TRBJ1-4
d_gene: TRBD1
abundance: .
v_gene: TRBV30
CDR3nt: TGTGCCTGGAGCCACTTCGACAGGGCAGACCGCGAAAAACTGTTTTTT
CDR3aa: CAWSHFDRADREKLFF

j_gene: TRBJ1-2
d_gene: .
abundance: .
v_gene: TRBV7-8
CDR3nt: TGTGCCAGCAGCTTATTCACCCCGCGGGAAGGGGATGGCTACACCTTC
CDR3aa: CASSLFTPREGDGYTF

j_gene: TRBJ1-1
d_gene: TRBD1
abundance: .
v_gene: TRBV5-1
CDR3nt: TGCGCCAGCAGCACAACAGGGGGCACTGAAGCTTTCTTT
CDR3aa: CASSTTGGTEAFF

j_gene: TRBJ2-3
d_gene: TRBD1
abundance: .
v_gene: TRBV6-1
CDR3nt: TGTGCCAGCAGCGACAGGGGGAGAACAGATACGCAGTATTTT
CDR3aa: CASSDRGRTDTQYF

j_gene: TRBJ1-5
d_gene: .
abundance: .
v_gene: TRBV7-6
CDR3nt: TGTGCCAGCAGCTTAGGAGTTAGCAATCAGCCCCAGCATTTT
CDR3aa: CASSLGVSNQPQHF

j_gene: TRBJ2-7
d_gene: .
abundance: .
v_gene: TRBV28
CDR3nt: TGTGCCAGCAACACAGAAGGGGAGAGGGTCTACGAGCAGTACTTC
CDR3aa: CASNTEGERVYEQYF

j_gene: TRBJ2-3
d_gene: TRBD2
abundance: once
v_gene: TRBV5-4
CDR3nt: TGTGCCAGCAGACCGAGCGGGACTAGCACAGATACGCAGTATTTT
CDR3aa: CASRPSGTSTDTQYF

j_gene: TRBJ2-1
d_gene: .
abundance: .
v_gene: TRBV6-4
CDR3nt: TGTGCCAGCAGCGGGGACACCACCCACAATGAGCAGTTCTTC
CDR3aa: CASSGDTTHNEQFF

j_gene: TRBJ2-7
d_gene: .
abundance: .
v_gene: TRBV29-1
CDR3nt: TGCAGCGTGGATTCCCCCGCTCAGGGTGAGCGGTACGAGCAGTACTTC
CDR3aa: CSVDSPAQGERYEQYF

j_gene: TRBJ2-1
d_gene: .
abundance: few
v_gene: TRBV2
CDR3nt: TGTGCCAGCAGGCAGGGGGGGTCCTCCTACAATGAGCAGTTCTTC
CDR3aa: CASRQGGSSYNEQFF

j_gene: TRBJ1-1
d_gene: .
abundance: .
v_gene: TRBV7-9
CDR3nt: TGTGCCAGCAGCTGGGGGGTGGGGACTGAAGCTTTCTTT
CDR3aa: CASSWGVGTEAFF

j_gene: TRBJ2-7
d_gene: .
abundance: .
v_gene: TRBV6-6
CDR3nt: TGTGCCAGCAGTTACTCGAGTGGGAGTTACCCCTACGAGCAGTACTTC
CDR3aa: CASSYSSGSYPYEQYF

j_gene: TRBJ1-1
d_gene: TRBD1
abundance: .
v_gene: TRBV7-2
CDR3nt: TGTGCCAGCAGCCCCGGCCTGACAGGGATAACAGGTGAAGCTTTCTTT
CDR3aa: CASSPGLTGITGEAFF

j_gene: TRBJ1-2
d_gene: .
abundance: .
v_gene: TRBV7-2
CDR3nt: TGTGCCAGCAGCTTAGCTATGGACGCGGGGGCGGGAGGGTATGGCTACACCTTC
CDR3aa: CASSLAMDAGAGGYGYTF

j_gene: TRBJ2-2
d_gene: TRBD2
abundance: .
v_gene: TRBV13
CDR3nt: TGTGCCAGCAGCCTTCGGACTAGCGGGAGGATCATAACCGGGGAGCTGTTTTTT
CDR3aa: CASSLRTSGRIITGELFF

j_gene: TRBJ2-5
d_gene: .
abundance: .
v_gene: TRBV7-2
CDR3nt: TGTGCCAGCAGCTTAGGGGTTGTGAGGGGGTACCAAGAGACCCAGTACTTC
CDR3aa: CASSLGVVRGYQETQYF

j_gene: TRBJ1-1
d_gene: .
abundance: few
v_gene: TRBV2
CDR3nt: TGTGCCAGCAGAAGGTGGGGCGCTGAAGCTTTCTTT
CDR3aa: CASRRWGAEAFF

j_gene: TRBJ2-7
d_gene: TRBD2
abundance: .
v_gene: TRBV4-1
CDR3nt: TGCGCCAGCAGCCAAAAGGAAACAGCGGGAGTAACGTACGAGCAGTACTTC
CDR3aa: CASSQKETAGVTYEQYF

j_gene: TRBJ2-7
d_gene: TRBD2
abundance: .
v_gene: TRBV6-6
CDR3nt: TGTGCCAGCAACCCCAGCGGGGCTTTTTCCTACGAGCAGTACTTC
CDR3aa: CASNPSGAFSYEQYF

j_gene: TRBJ2-7
d_gene: .
abundance: .
v_gene: TRBV7-2
CDR3nt: TGTGCCAGCAAGAGCAGAGATATCCTAGGGTACGAGCAGTACTTC
CDR3aa: CASKSRDILGYEQYF

j_gene: TRBJ1-1
d_gene: .
abundance: .
v_gene: TRBV27
CDR3nt: TGTGCCAGCAGTTTATCGCAGGGCCGGGCTGAAGCTTTCTTT
CDR3aa: CASSLSQGRAEAFF

j_gene: TRBJ2-5
d_gene: .
abundance: .
v_gene: TRBV2
CDR3nt: TGTGCCAGCAGTGAAATGAAGGGGAATGGGGAGACCCAGTACTTC
CDR3aa: CASSEMKGNGETQYF

j_gene: TRBJ2-7
d_gene: TRBD2
abundance: .
v_gene: TRBV5-1
CDR3nt: TGCGCCAGCAGCTTGGGCGGGAGGCTCGACGAGCAGTACTTC
CDR3aa: CASSLGGRLDEQYF

j_gene: TRBJ2-3
d_gene: TRBD2
abundance: .
v_gene: TRBV5-1
CDR3nt: TGCGCCAGCAGCGGTTTAGCGGGAGGAATATCAGATACGCAGTATTTT
CDR3aa: CASSGLAGGISDTQYF

j_gene: TRBJ2-7
d_gene: TRBD2
abundance: .
v_gene: TRBV18
CDR3nt: TGTGCCAGCTCACCGACCACTGGCGCGGGAGGGCCGAACGAGCAGTACTTC
CDR3aa: CASSPTTGAGGPNEQYF

j_gene: TRBJ2-3
d_gene: TRBD2
abundance: .
v_gene: TRBV5-1
CDR3nt: TGCGCCAGCAGCGTACTAGCGGGAGGGGGTACGGATCCGCAGTATTTT
CDR3aa: CASSVLAGGGTDPQYF

j_gene: TRBJ2-2
d_gene: TRBD2
abundance: .
v_gene: TRBV19
CDR3nt: TGTGCCAGTAGTATAGAGCGGCCTAGCGGGACAACGAACACCGGGGAGCTGTTTTTT
CDR3aa: CASSIERPSGTTNTGELFF

j_gene: TRBJ2-7
d_gene: TRBD2
abundance: .
v_gene: TRBV28
CDR3nt: TGTGCCAGCAGTTTAGCGGGAGCTTACGAGCAGTACTTC
CDR3aa: CASSLAGAYEQYF

j_gene: TRBJ2-1
d_gene: TRBD2
abundance: .
v_gene: TRBV7-2
CDR3nt: TGTGCCAGCAGCTTAGCGGGACTAGCGGGAGTCGATGAGCAGTTCTTC
CDR3aa: CASSLAGLAGVDEQFF